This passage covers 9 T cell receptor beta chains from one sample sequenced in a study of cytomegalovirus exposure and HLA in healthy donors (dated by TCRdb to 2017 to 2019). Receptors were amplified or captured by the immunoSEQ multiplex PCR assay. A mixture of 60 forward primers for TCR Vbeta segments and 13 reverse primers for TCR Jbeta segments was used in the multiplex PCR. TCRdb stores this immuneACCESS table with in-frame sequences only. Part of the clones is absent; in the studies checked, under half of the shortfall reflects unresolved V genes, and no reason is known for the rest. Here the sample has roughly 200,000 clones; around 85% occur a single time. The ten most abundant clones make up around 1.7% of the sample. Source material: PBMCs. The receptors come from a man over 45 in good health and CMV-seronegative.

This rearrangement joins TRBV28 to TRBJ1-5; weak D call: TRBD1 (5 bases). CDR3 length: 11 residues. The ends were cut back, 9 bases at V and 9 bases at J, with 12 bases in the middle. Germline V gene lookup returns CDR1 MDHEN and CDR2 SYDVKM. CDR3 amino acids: CASAPQGPQHF. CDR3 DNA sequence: TGTGCCAGTGCCCCCCAGGGGCCCCAGCATTTT. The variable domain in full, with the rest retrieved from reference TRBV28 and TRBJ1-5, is DVKVTQSSRYLVKRTGEKVFLECVQDMDHENMFWYRQDPGLGLRLIYFSYDVKMKEKGDIPEGYSVSREKKERFSLILESASTNQTSMYLCASAPQGPQHFGDGTRLSIL.

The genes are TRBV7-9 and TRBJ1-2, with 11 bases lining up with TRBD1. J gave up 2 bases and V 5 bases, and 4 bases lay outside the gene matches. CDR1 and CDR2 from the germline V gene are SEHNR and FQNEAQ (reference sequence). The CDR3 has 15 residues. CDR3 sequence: CASSPGDRGNYGYTF. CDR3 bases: TGTGCCAGCAGCCCAGGGGACAGGGGGAACTATGGCTACACCTTC.

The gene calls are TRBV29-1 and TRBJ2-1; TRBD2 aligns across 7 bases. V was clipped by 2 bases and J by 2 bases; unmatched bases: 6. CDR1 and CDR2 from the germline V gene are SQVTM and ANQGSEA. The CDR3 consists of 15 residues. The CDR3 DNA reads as TGCAGCGTTGAATCGGAGCGGGGACCCTACAATGAGCAGTTCTTC. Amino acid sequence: CSVESERGPYNEQFF.

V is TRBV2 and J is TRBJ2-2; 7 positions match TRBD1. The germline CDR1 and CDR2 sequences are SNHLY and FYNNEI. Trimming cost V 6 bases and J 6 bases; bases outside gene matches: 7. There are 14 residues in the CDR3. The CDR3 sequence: CASRPSDRAGELFF. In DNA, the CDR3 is TGTGCCAGCAGACCATCAGACAGGGCCGGGGAGCTGTTTTTT. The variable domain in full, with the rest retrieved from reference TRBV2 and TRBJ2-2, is EPEVTQTPSHQVTQMGQEVILRCVPISNHLYFYWYRQILGQKVEFLVSFYNNEISEKSEIFDDQFSVERPDGSNFTLKIRSTKLEDSAMYFCASRPSDRAGELFFGEGSRLTVL.

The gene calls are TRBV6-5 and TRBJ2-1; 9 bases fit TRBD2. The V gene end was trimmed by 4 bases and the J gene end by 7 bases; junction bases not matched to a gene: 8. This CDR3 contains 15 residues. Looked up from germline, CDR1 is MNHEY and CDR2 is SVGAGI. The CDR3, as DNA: TGTGCCAGCAGTTTGCGGGGTAGCGGGAGAAATGAGCAGTTCTTC. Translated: CASSLRGSGRNEQFF.

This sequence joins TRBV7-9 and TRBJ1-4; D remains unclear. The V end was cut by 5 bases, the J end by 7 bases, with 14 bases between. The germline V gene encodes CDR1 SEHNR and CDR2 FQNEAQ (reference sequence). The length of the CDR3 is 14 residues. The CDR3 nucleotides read TGTGCCAGCAGCCAATCTGAGGCCTCTGAAAAACTGTTTTTT. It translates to CASSQSEASEKLFF.

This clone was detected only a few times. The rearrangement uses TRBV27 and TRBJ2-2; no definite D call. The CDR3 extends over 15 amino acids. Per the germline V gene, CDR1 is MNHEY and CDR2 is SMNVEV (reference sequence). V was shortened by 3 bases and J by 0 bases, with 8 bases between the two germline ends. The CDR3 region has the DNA TGTGCCAGCAGTTTGCGGCTACCGAACACCGGGGAGCTGTTTTTT. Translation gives CASSLRLPNTGELFF.

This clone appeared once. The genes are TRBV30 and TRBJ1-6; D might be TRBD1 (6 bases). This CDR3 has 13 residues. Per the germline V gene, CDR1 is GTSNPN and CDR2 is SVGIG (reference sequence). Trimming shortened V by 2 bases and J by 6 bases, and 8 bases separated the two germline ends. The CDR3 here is CAWSQGINSPLHF. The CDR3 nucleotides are TGTGCCTGGAGTCAGGGGATTAATTCACCCCTCCACTTT. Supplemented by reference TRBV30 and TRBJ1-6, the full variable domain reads SQTIHQWPATLVQPVGSPLSLECTVEGTSNPNLYWYRQAAGRGLQLLFYSVGIGQISSEVPQNLSASRPQDRQFILSSKKLLLSDSGFYLCAWSQGINSPLHFGNGTRLTVT.

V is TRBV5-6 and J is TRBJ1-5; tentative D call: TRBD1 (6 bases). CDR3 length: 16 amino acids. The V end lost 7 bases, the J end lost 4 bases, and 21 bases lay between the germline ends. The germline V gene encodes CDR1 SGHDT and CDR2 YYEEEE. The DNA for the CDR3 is TGTGCCAGCTCCTTCTGGTCAGGGGTCGGGAATCAGCCCCAGCATTTT. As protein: CASSFWSGVGNQPQHF.